The 10 T cell receptor beta chains below all came from one sample that was sequenced in a study of blood T cell repertoires in COVID-19. Assay: immunoSEQ multiplex PCR; the TCRdb copy retains only in-frame clones and omits some. Found here are about 250,000 clones, roughly 88% of them singletons; the top ten hold about 1.3%. The sequencing input was peripheral blood. These receptors were collected from a man older than 75 with acute or convalescent COVID-19.

The chain combines TRBV27 with TRBJ2-1; 11 bases are a match to TRBD2. CDR1 MNHEY and CDR2 SMNVEV come from the germline V gene (reference sequence). The V and J ends lost 10 bases and 4 bases, in that order; junction bases with no gene match: 9. CDR3 length equals 15 residues. The CDR3 bases are TGTGCCACCCGGGGGACTAGCGGCCTTTACAATGAGCAGTTCTTC. It specifies CATRGTSGLYNEQFF.

This clone appeared a single time. This chain links TRBV6-6 with TRBJ2-5; 8 bases are a match to TRBD2. Trimming took 0 bases from V and 5 from J; bases not matched to a gene: 8. Germline CDR1 MNHNY, CDR2 SVGAGI (reference sequence). The CDR3 totals 16 residues. In DNA form, the CDR3 reads TGTGCCAGCAGTTACTCGGGTAGCGGGACCTGGGAGACCCAGTACTTC. Translation gives CASSYSGSGTWETQYF.

The gene calls are TRBV5-8 and TRBJ2-3; perhaps TRBD1 as D (6 bases). The V and J ends lost 4 bases and 2 bases respectively, with 17 bases between them. There are 16 residues in the CDR3. The germline gives CDR1 SGHTS, CDR2 YDEGEE. Written as DNA, the CDR3 is TGTGCCAGCAGCAGATACCTCGGGGACATCACAGATACGCAGTATTTT. The encoded protein is CASSRYLGDITDTQYF.

The rearrangement uses TRBV7-2 and TRBJ1-6, with 9 bases matching TRBD1. Germline V CDR1 and CDR2: SGHTA, FQGNSA. V was clipped by 5 bases and J by 7 bases; unmatched bases: 9. CDR3 size: 16 residues. The CDR3 here is CASSPQGARMNSPLHF. Here the CDR3 DNA reads TGTGCCAGCAGCCCACAGGGGGCGCGAATGAATTCACCCCTCCACTTT.

The chain joins TRBV2 to TRBJ2-3, with D tentatively TRBD2 (6 bases). Germline V gene sequence: CDR1 SNHLY, CDR2 FYNNEI. V was pared by 0 bases and J by 2 bases, with 12 bases between. The CDR3 totals 16 residues. CDR3 DNA sequence: TGTGCCAGCAGTGAAGCGCTCGGGGACTTCACAGATACGCAGTATTTT. Its translation: CASSEALGDFTDTQYF.

This clone was detected only once. The J gene is TRBJ2-7, the V gene TRBV10-3; 9 bases match TRBD1. V was clipped by 1 base and J by 7 bases; unmatched bases: 2. Germline lookup yields CDR1 ENHRY and CDR2 SYGVKD. CDR3 size: 13 residues. The CDR3 spells CAISEWTGEEQYF. The CDR3 DNA sequence: TGTGCCATCAGTGAGTGGACAGGGGAGGAGCAGTACTTC.

The chain employs TRBV7-2 and TRBJ1-1; TRBD1 matches 7 bases. There are 17 residues in the CDR3. Germline V CDR1 and CDR2: SGHTA, FQGNSA. V was pared by 1 base and J by 1 base, with 9 bases of the junction left unmatched. The CDR3 coding sequence is TGTGCCAGCAGCTTAGTTTTAGGGGGCGGTGGGAACACTGAAGCTTTCTTT. It codes for CASSLVLGGGGNTEAFF.

The chain combines TRBV18 with TRBJ2-5; possible D gene TRBD2, 6 bases. The CDR3 totals 13 residues. CDR1 is KGHSH, CDR2 LQKENI, per germline. Trimming removed 5 bases from V and 4 bases from J, with 11 bases in between. The CDR3 nucleotides are TGTGCCAGCTCATCAACCGGGGGAGAGACCCAGTACTTC. Protein product: CASSSTGGETQYF.

The J gene is TRBJ1-1, the V gene TRBV28, with 8 nucleotides matching TRBD1. From germline, CDR1 is MDHEN and CDR2 SYDVKM. After removal of 5 bases from V and 5 bases from J, the junction contained 13 bases not matched to a gene. The CDR3 has 16 residues. The CDR3 spells CASSPTPGQGLTEAFF. Here the CDR3 DNA reads TGTGCCAGCAGTCCCACCCCCGGACAGGGTTTGACTGAAGCTTTCTTT.

This clone has just one count. V usage is TRBV29-1 and J usage is TRBJ2-3; 7 nucleotides line up with TRBD2. The CDR3 spans 14 residues. With V trimmed by 4 bases and J by 3 bases, 7 bases remained unmatched. Per the germline V gene, CDR1 is SQVTM and CDR2 is ANQGSEA. CDR3 in amino acids: CSVVIWGGTDTQYF. The CDR3 bases are TGCAGCGTTGTTATTTGGGGGGGGACAGATACGCAGTATTTT.